A single sample is the source of the 23 T cell receptor beta chains below, sequenced in a study of response to subunit inactivated influenza vaccine. TCRdb re-derived calls from the RT-PCR reads in MiXCR, one entry per CDR3 protein. The table records about 170,000 distinct CDR3 sequences, roughly 10% of them present only once. This specimen was CD8+ T cells sorted from PBMCs, taken less than 30 months after vaccination. Source of these receptors: a man between 50 and 75 years old who received an inactivated influenza vaccine.

To note about this clonotype: The junction differs from germline at one of its ends, possibly a read error. The rearrangement links TRBV9 to TRBJ2-2; 7 nucleotides align to TRBD2. Germline values: CDR1 SGDLS, CDR2 YYNGEE. The CDR3 spans 17 residues. CDR3 nucleotides: TGTGCCAGCAGCGTAGTTAGTGGGAGGGCCAACACCAGGGAGCTGTTTTTT. Protein: CASSVVSGRANTRELFF.

This clonotype occurred many times. This chain links TRBV6-2 or TRBV6-3 with TRBJ2-1, with 11 positions matching TRBD2. Unmatched junction bases numbered 9, after V lost 5 bases and J lost 9 bases. The CDR3 runs 15 residues. Germline V CDR1 and CDR2: MNHEY, SVGEGT. CDR3 in DNA: TGTGCCAGCAGTCGTAGCGGGGGGGCCTCGGGTGAGCAGTTCTTC. It encodes CASSRSGGASGEQFF.

J is TRBJ2-7 and V is TRBV13; D might be TRBD2 (6 bases). V dropped 4 bases and J dropped 3 bases, with 13 bases sitting between them. This CDR3 has 14 residues. The V gene's germline CDR1 is PRHDT and CDR2 FYEKMQ (reference sequence). For the CDR3, the DNA is TGTGCCAGCAGCTCGGGACTGGCGTTCTACGAGCAGTACTTC. This codes for CASSSGLAFYEQYF.

The V gene is TRBV5-1, the J gene TRBJ2-7; a possible D gene is TRBD2 (5 bases). Germline V gene data show CDR1 as SGHRS and CDR2 as YFSETQ. V gave up 3 bases and J gave up 6 bases, with 16 bases separating them. The CDR3 has 14 residues. The CDR3 coding sequence is TGCGCCAGCAGCTACCTCCGGGGTGGCTCCGAGCAGTACTTC. Protein product: CASSYLRGGSEQYF.

The chain couples TRBV4-3 to TRBJ2-1; D not certain. CDR1 LGHNA and CDR2 YSLEER come from the germline V gene. CDR3 size: 15 residues. Deletions cut 0 bases from V and 8 bases from J, with 14 bases between. CDR3 DNA sequence: TGCGCCAGCAGCCAAGATCGCTTTCCTGGGGATGAGCAGTTCTTC. Its translation: CASSQDRFPGDEQFF.

The V gene is TRBV7-6, the J gene TRBJ2-1; either TRBD1 or TRBD2 may fit D (5 bases each). Between the trimmed V and J ends, which lost 3 bases and 0 bases, there was a span of 15 bases. CDR3 length: 17 residues. Germline assignment: CDR1 SGHVS and CDR2 FNYEAQ. Written as DNA, the CDR3 is TGTGCCAGCAGCTTTCGGGGACGGGTAAGCTCCTACAATGAGCAGTTCTTC. It translates to CASSFRGRVSSYNEQFF.

The chain has TRBV3-1 and TRBJ2-4; D is unclear. Trimming removed 1 base at V and 3 bases at J, with 10 bases between. Germline V CDR1 and CDR2: LGHDT, YNNKEL (reference sequence). The CDR3 has 15 residues. This CDR3 reads CASSQGEGFKNIQYF. The CDR3 DNA follows: TGTGCCAGCAGCCAAGGGGAAGGGTTCAAAAACATTCAGTACTTC.

This clonotype was seen at least ten times. The CDR3 loop is CASRVATHGSSTDTQYF. DNA of the CDR3: TGCGCCAGCAGGGTAGCGACCCATGGGTCCAGCACAGATACGCAGTATTTT. This chain connects TRBV5-1 to TRBJ2-3; perhaps TRBD2 as D (5 bases). CDR3 size: 17 residues. Per germline, CDR1 SGHRS and CDR2 YFSETQ. With 5 bases removed from V and 0 bases from J, the gap between germline ends came to 19 bases. Supplemented by reference TRBV5-1 and TRBJ2-3, the full variable domain reads KAGVTQTPRYLIKTRGQQVTLSCSPISGHRSVSWYQQTPGQGLQFLFEYFSETQRNKGNFPGRFSGRQFSNSRSEMNVSTLELGDSALYLCASRVATHGSSTDTQYFGPGTRLTVL.

This chain joins TRBV4-3 and TRBJ2-3; D is unclear. This CDR3 has 15 amino acids. Germline V gene sequence: CDR1 LGHNA, CDR2 YSLEER. Trimming pared 0 bases from V and 2 bases from J, leaving 9 bases between. The CDR3 loop reads CASSQEVYDTDTQYF. The DNA of the CDR3 is TGCGCCAGCAGCCAAGAGGTTTACGACACAGATACGCAGTATTTT.

V usage is TRBV29-1 and J usage is TRBJ2-7, with a possible D match to TRBD1 (6 bases). CDR3 length: 13 amino acids. V was pared by 4 bases and J by 3 bases, with 13 bases between. Germline CDR1 and CDR2: SQVTM and ANQGSEA. CDR3 sequence reads: CSVAGAWGYEQYF. DNA for the CDR3: TGCAGCGTTGCAGGGGCGTGGGGCTACGAGCAGTACTTC.

This chain connects TRBV24-1 to TRBJ2-7; D uncertain. Germline V lookup: CDR1 KGHDR, CDR2 SFDVKD. The CDR3 is 12 amino acids. V lost 3 bases, J lost 6 bases, and 8 bases lay in between. Here the CDR3 DNA reads TGTGCCACCAGTGATAAAAGTAGCGAGCAGTACTTC. Protein sequence: CATSDKSSEQYF.

This clonotype was recorded a few times. The V and J genes are TRBV20-1 and TRBJ1-5; D remains unclear. Trimming took off 7 bases at V and 11 bases at J, with 15 bases between the two ends. Per germline, CDR1 DFQATT and CDR2 SNEGSKA (reference sequence). CDR3 length: 11 amino acids. The CDR3 loop is CSDPGPPAQHF. The CDR3 coding sequence is TGCAGTGACCCGGGCCCCCCAGCCCAGCATTTT.

The table lists this clonotype with a few counts. V and J are TRBV28 and TRBJ2-7, with 7 bases that match TRBD2. In germline, CDR1 is MDHEN, CDR2 SYDVKM. This CDR3 has 17 amino acids. The J segment lost 0 bases and the V segment lost 6 bases, leaving 14 bases of the junction unmatched. In DNA, the CDR3 is TGTGCCAGCAGGGGCCTCGGGGAGGGGCTCTTCTCCTACGAGCAGTACTTC. Protein: CASRGLGEGLFSYEQYF.

The chain employs TRBV25-1 and TRBJ2-5; possibly TRBD1 for D (6 bases). This CDR3 has 18 amino acids. V was pared by 1 base and J by 2 bases, with 20 bases between. The germline gives CDR1 MGHDK, CDR2 SYGVNS. The CDR3, as DNA: TGTGCCAGCAGTGAATGGTTGTCAGGGGTGGCCTCTCAAGAGACCCAGTACTTC. Its translation: CASSEWLSGVASQETQYF. The complete variable domain, with remaining parts taken from reference TRBV25-1 and TRBJ2-5, reads EADIYQTPRYLVIGTGKKITLECSQTMGHDKMYWYQQDPGMELHLIHYSYGVNSTEKGDLSSESTVSRIRTEHFPLTLESARPSHTSQYLCASSEWLSGVASQETQYFGPGTRLLVL.

This clonotype showed up just a few times. The chain combines TRBV2 with TRBJ2-7, with unresolved D. Per the germline V gene, CDR1 is SNHLY and CDR2 is FYNNEI. Between the trimmed V and J ends, which lost 7 bases and 3 bases, there was a span of 16 bases. The CDR3 sequence is 14 residues long. CDR3 protein: CASTESWGVYEQYF. CDR3 DNA sequence: TGTGCCAGCACTGAGTCTTGGGGTGTCTACGAGCAGTACTTC.

This sequence joins TRBV5-6 and TRBJ2-1, with D perhaps TRBD1 or TRBD2 (5 bases each). The CDR3 totals 15 residues. The V gene's germline CDR1 is SGHDT and CDR2 YYEEEE. V lost 5 bases and J lost 2, with 14 bases in between. The DNA for the CDR3 is TGTGCCAGCAGGGGGGTGGTGACGGCCTACAATGAGCAGTTCTTC. Its translation is CASRGVVTAYNEQFF.

This clonotype was counted a few times. The chain is built from TRBV20-1 and TRBJ2-7, with 8 positions matching TRBD1. V was clipped by 0 bases and J by 3 bases; unmatched bases: 19. The CDR3 consists of 19 residues. Germline V gene lookup returns CDR1 DFQATT and CDR2 SNEGSKA (reference sequence). Here the CDR3 reads CSARDGLQTRQGPNYEQYF. The CDR3 DNA reads TGCAGTGCTAGAGACGGACTACAAACCAGACAGGGGCCGAACTACGAGCAGTACTTC.

The chain has TRBV10-2 and TRBJ2-7; weak D call: TRBD2 (5 bases). V was cut by 5 bases and J by 3 bases, with 11 bases left in between. The CDR3 length is 13 residues. Looked up from germline, CDR1 is WSHSY and CDR2 is SAAADI. The CDR3 bases are TGCGCCAGCAGTACGGGGAAGGGCTACGAGCAGTACTTC. This sequence encodes CASSTGKGYEQYF.

This clonotype was recorded a few times. The chain is built from TRBV6-2 or TRBV6-3 and TRBJ2-5; weak D call: TRBD2 (5 bases). The CDR3 has 13 amino acids. The germline gives CDR1 MNHEY, CDR2 SVGEGT. V lost 2 bases, J lost 7 bases, and 11 bases lay in between. The CDR3 reads CASSYLTAATQYF. CDR3 sequence (DNA): TGTGCCAGCAGTTACCTCACAGCGGCGACCCAGTACTTC.

This clonotype was picked up many times. This chain uses TRBV4-2 with TRBJ2-3; 7 nucleotides line up with TRBD2. Trimming cost V 3 bases and J 0 bases; bases outside gene matches: 3. This CDR3 is built from 15 residues. CDR1 LGHNA and CDR2 YNFKEQ come from the germline V gene. CDR3 nucleotide sequence: TGTGCCAGCAGCCAGTGGGGGGGGAGCACAGATACGCAGTATTTT. Its protein is CASSQWGGSTDTQYF.

This chain joins TRBV6-5 and TRBJ2-1; tentative D call: TRBD1 (6 bases). Trimming left V 4 bases short and J 4 bases short, with 17 bases between. The CDR3 has 16 amino acids. Germline-derived CDR1 and CDR2 are MNHEY and SVGAGI. CDR3 sequence: CASSSNSRGDYNEQFF. The CDR3 DNA follows: TGTGCCAGCAGTTCTAACAGCAGGGGAGATTACAATGAGCAGTTCTTC.

This clonotype was seen a few times. The chain carries TRBV20-1 and TRBJ2-4; no firm D call. The CDR3 runs 11 residues. Trimming left V 3 bases short and J 11 bases short, with 11 bases between. Per the germline V gene, CDR1 is DFQATT and CDR2 is SNEGSKA (reference sequence). The CDR3 spells CSASSVSFQYF. DNA for the CDR3: TGCAGTGCTAGTTCTGTGAGTTTTCAGTACTTC.

The chain employs TRBV6-4 and TRBJ2-3; D might be TRBD1 (6 bases). Trimming stripped 0 bases from V and 6 bases from J, with 10 bases between. The CDR3 is 14 amino acids. The germline gives CDR1 MRHNA, CDR2 SNTAGT. CDR3 nucleotides: TGTGCCAGCAGTGACTCGGCAGGGGTTGATACGCAGTATTTT. As protein: CASSDSAGVDTQYF.